The clone carrying this T cell receptor beta chain was seen at least ten times. V was clipped by 7 bases and J by 4 bases; unmatched bases: 5. The germline gives CDR1 SNHLY, CDR2 FYNNEI. This CDR3 spans 13 amino acids. This sample was included in a study of shared clonotypes between healthy human individuals. The method was immunoSEQ multiplex PCR; TCRdb's version includes in-frame clones alone and lacks a portion of them. The sample has under 1,100,000 clones; approximately 78% are singletons. This receptor was identified in a young man in good health. Some clones in this sample may be carry-over from other donors' samples. This chain joins TRBV2 and TRBJ2-5; TRBD2 matches at 8 bases. The sample consisted of memory CD4+ T cells from PBMCs. Specified subset: CD45RA-negative fraction. CDR3 DNA sequence: TGTGCCAGCATACTAGCGGTGGGAGAGACCCAGTACTTC. Protein sequence: CASILAVGETQYF.